One sample yielded the 8 T cell receptor beta chains listed below, sequenced in a study of T cell responses to AZD1222 COVID-19 vaccine. The table came from immunoSEQ multiplex PCR; TCRdb's copy has only in-frame clones and leaves some out. The data contain more than 85,000 clones, approximately 85% of them seen just once; the ten biggest clones take up roughly 13%. This specimen was peripheral blood, taken on day 0 of MenACWY control vaccination. The receptors derive from an adult in good health.

This clone was counted a few times. This sequence joins TRBV9 and TRBJ1-2; no reliable D call. The germline V and J ends were trimmed by 0 bases and 9 bases, with 15 bases remaining between them. This CDR3 has 14 amino acids. Germline V lookup: CDR1 SGDLS, CDR2 YYNGEE. In DNA, the CDR3 is TGTGCCAGCAGCGTAGGGTCAGCCGGTCAGAGCTACACCTTC. Translation gives CASSVGSAGQSYTF.

V usage is TRBV29-1 and J usage is TRBJ2-3; D call uncertain. The V gene's germline CDR1 is SQVTM and CDR2 ANQGSEA. This CDR3 has 12 residues. Trimming removed 1 base from V and 8 bases from J, with 10 bases in between. In DNA, the CDR3 is TGCAGCGTTGAAGGGTTAGAGTTTACGCAGTATTTT. Its protein is CSVEGLEFTQYF.

The chain recombines TRBV5-4 with TRBJ1-2; D not certain. Germline V gene data show CDR1 as SGHNT and CDR2 as YYREEE (reference sequence). The CDR3 extends over 17 amino acids. Trimming cost V 2 bases and J 2 bases, with 19 bases left between them. The CDR3 reads CASSFPDSTAGNYGYTF. Written as DNA, the CDR3 is TGTGCCAGCAGCTTCCCGGACTCAACCGCGGGGAACTATGGCTACACCTTC.

This chain links TRBV19 with TRBJ2-7; D may be TRBD2 (6 bases). The CDR3 loop spans 14 amino acids. V lost 2 bases to trimming and J lost 7 bases, with 15 bases between them. From germline, CDR1 is LNHDA and CDR2 SQIVND (reference sequence). The CDR3 coding sequence is TGTGCCAGTAGTATACAAGTCGGGGGAGGTGAGCAGTACTTC. It encodes CASSIQVGGGEQYF.

The genes are TRBV12-5 and TRBJ1-5; 7 nucleotides agree with TRBD1. This CDR3 has 18 residues. Losses at the gene ends were 9 bases for V and 0 bases for J; bases not matched to a gene: 17. In germline, CDR1 is LGHNT, CDR2 FRNRAP. As DNA, the CDR3 is TGTGCTAGCGATCCAGGGGGGACACGATCTGATAGCAATCAGCCCCAGCATTTT. Protein product: CASDPGGTRSDSNQPQHF.

The genes are TRBV10-3 and TRBJ1-2, with TRBD1 matching over 7 bases. This CDR3 has 18 amino acids. The germline V gene has CDR1 ENHRY and CDR2 SYGVKD. The trim removed 4 bases at V and 5 bases at J, leaving 19 bases unmatched. CDR3 in DNA: TGTGCCATCAGTGGGGGACAGACTCCTTTCCTCACGACTTATGGCTACACCTTC. This translates into CAISGGQTPFLTTYGYTF.

The chain recombines TRBV5-5 with TRBJ2-3; no clear D. The germline V gene encodes CDR1 SGHKS and CDR2 YYEKEE (reference sequence). Trimming left V 4 bases short and J 2 bases short, with 14 bases between. The CDR3 is made up of 15 amino acids. The CDR3 loop reads CASSTLGPYTDTQYF. The CDR3 DNA follows: TGTGCCAGCAGCACCCTCGGCCCCTACACAGATACGCAGTATTTT.

The rearrangement joins TRBV28 to TRBJ2-7; 9 positions agree with TRBD1. In germline, CDR1 is MDHEN, CDR2 SYDVKM. Trimming removed 5 bases from V and 1 base from J; junction bases left unmatched: 9. CDR3 length: 16 amino acids. CDR3 nucleotides: TGTGCCAGCAGTACCCCCGGGACAGGGATATCCTACGAGCAGTACTTC. Encoded protein: CASSTPGTGISYEQYF.